This passage covers 28 T cell receptor beta chains from one sample sequenced in a study of cytomegalovirus exposure and HLA in healthy donors. Use of 60 Vbeta and 13 Jbeta primers characterized the PCR. Assay used: immunoSEQ multiplex PCR; TCRdb lists only in-frame clones, some missing. The sample totals about 200,000 clones. The specimen sequenced was PBMCs. The receptors derive from a girl aged 2 to 10 in good health and CMV-seropositive.

This chain links TRBV28 with TRBJ1-5; D uncertain. CDR3 length equals 14 residues. Trimming shortened V by 2 bases and J by 4 bases, and 9 bases separated the two germline ends. In germline, CDR1 is MDHEN, CDR2 SYDVKM. The CDR3 DNA follows: TGTGCCAGCAGTTTAGTTTCTCAGAATCAGCCCCAGCATTTT. Residues: CASSLVSQNQPQHF.

This chain connects TRBV4-1 to TRBJ2-3, with TRBD2 identical over 8 bases. From germline, CDR1 is MGHRA and CDR2 YSYEKL. The CDR3 is 17 amino acids. V gave up 3 bases and J gave up 6 bases; unmatched junction bases: 14. Written as DNA, the CDR3 is TGCGCCAGCAGCCACTACCAAGGAGCGGGAGCTTCCGATACGCAGTATTTT. This encodes CASSHYQGAGASDTQYF.

V and J are TRBV28 and TRBJ1-1; D remains ambiguous. V was pared by 6 bases and J by 1 base, with 12 bases between. This CDR3 spans 14 amino acids. Germline values: CDR1 MDHEN, CDR2 SYDVKM. CDR3 in DNA: TGTGCCAGCAGCTTCCCCAGAAAGAACACTGAAGCTTTCTTT. This translates into CASSFPRKNTEAFF.

The chain joins TRBV4-2 to TRBJ1-4, with D perhaps matching TRBD1 (5 bases). CDR1 and CDR2 from the germline V gene are LGHNA and YNFKEQ. This CDR3 comprises 19 residues. V was shortened by 6 bases and J by 0 bases, with 23 bases between the two germline ends. CDR3 protein: CASSTQDDPAEATNEKLFF. CDR3 DNA: TGTGCCAGCAGTACACAGGACGACCCCGCAGAAGCAACTAATGAAAAACTGTTTTTT.

This chain's CDR3 is CASSRGQGSIEKLFF. In DNA, the CDR3 is TGTGCCAGCTCGCGAGGACAGGGGAGCATTGAAAAACTGTTTTTT. V is TRBV18 and J is TRBJ1-4; 9 nucleotides agree with TRBD1. The J segment lost 7 bases and the V segment lost 6 bases, leaving 9 bases of the junction unmatched. The CDR3 length is 15 residues. Germline CDR1 KGHSH, CDR2 LQKENI.

The genes are TRBV5-1 and TRBJ2-1; TRBD1 agrees at 9 bases. CDR3 length: 20 amino acids. Germline V lookup: CDR1 SGHRS, CDR2 YFSETQ. V was pared by 2 bases and J by 0 bases, with 15 bases of the junction left unmatched. The CDR3 DNA follows: TGCGCCAGCAGCTTAGCCCCGGGACAGGGAATCGGGAGCTCCTACAATGAGCAGTTCTTC. It yields the protein CASSLAPGQGIGSSYNEQFF. Together with reference TRBV5-1 and TRBJ2-1, the CDR3 gives the full variable domain: KAGVTQTPRYLIKTRGQQVTLSCSPISGHRSVSWYQQTPGQGLQFLFEYFSETQRNKGNFPGRFSGRQFSNSRSEMNVSTLELGDSALYLCASSLAPGQGIGSSYNEQFFGPGTRLTVL.

The J gene is TRBJ2-1, the V gene TRBV7-6, with 8 bases lining up with TRBD2. The CDR3 totals 14 residues. Germline assignment: CDR1 SGHVS and CDR2 FNYEAQ. V gave up 3 bases and J gave up 7 bases; unmatched junction bases: 5. The CDR3 DNA reads TGTGCCAGCAGCTTTGAGCGGGAGTGGAATGAGCAGTTCTTC. Protein sequence: CASSFEREWNEQFF.

Here the CDR3 reads CASSLPSYEQYF. The CDR3 DNA follows: TGTGCCAGCAGCCTTCCCTCTTACGAGCAGTACTTC. V is TRBV11-2 and J is TRBJ2-7, with D uncertain. V dropped 5 bases and J dropped 4 bases, with 9 bases sitting between them. Germline V gene sequence: CDR1 SGHAT, CDR2 FQNNGV. This CDR3 comprises 12 residues.

The chain links TRBV12-1 to TRBJ2-3; TRBD2 is the table's D call, not checked against the DNA. TRBV12-1 is deemed a pseudogene. The CDR3 is 17 residues long. This CDR3 is CASTVPPASGTTDTQYF. CDR3 sequence (DNA): TGTGCCAGCACCGTCCCCCCGGCTAGCGGGACCACAGATACGCAGTATTTT.

The chain uses TRBV27 and TRBJ2-5, with D maybe TRBD2 (7 bases). Trimming cost V 0 bases and J 5 bases, with 13 bases left between them. The CDR3 loop spans 15 amino acids. CDR1 is MNHEY and CDR2 is SMNVEV in the germline V gene (reference sequence). The CDR3 bases are TGTGCCAGCAGTTTATCGTCGGGGGGCCTGGAGACCCAGTACTTC. It specifies CASSLSSGGLETQYF.

V is TRBV25-1 and J is TRBJ2-2; no clear D gene. Germline V gene data show CDR1 as MGHDK and CDR2 as SYGVNS. The CDR3 totals 11 residues. V shed 7 bases and J shed 5 bases, with 5 bases lying between them. CDR3 bases: TGTGCCAGCACTCAGACCGGGGAGCTGTTTTTT. Protein: CASTQTGELFF. The full variable domain, with the rest looked up from reference TRBV25-1 and TRBJ2-2, is EADIYQTPRYLVIGTGKKITLECSQTMGHDKMYWYQQDPGMELHLIHYSYGVNSTEKGDLSSESTVSRIRTEHFPLTLESARPSHTSQYLCASTQTGELFFGEGSRLTVL.

This chain links TRBV4-1 with TRBJ2-7, with 9 bases lining up with TRBD2. Germline CDR1 and CDR2: MGHRA and YSYEKL. V lost 0 bases, J lost 2 bases, and 8 bases stayed unmatched. The CDR3 length is 17 residues. The CDR3 bases are TGCGCCAGCAGCCAAGAGGAGGTTAGCGGGGGCACCTACGAGCAGTACTTC. Protein product: CASSQEEVSGGTYEQYF.

V and J are TRBV5-6 and TRBJ2-5, with TRBD2 matching over 9 bases. The CDR3 is 16 amino acids. Unmatched junction bases numbered 13, after V lost 1 base and J lost 9 bases. Germline CDR1 and CDR2: SGHDT and YYEEEE. DNA for the CDR3: TGTGCCAGCAGCTTGAACGGAGCGGGAGGCCCCCGGGCCCAGTACTTC. This gives the protein CASSLNGAGGPRAQYF.

The V call is TRBV19, the J call TRBJ1-2; D may be TRBD1 (5 bases). In germline, CDR1 is LNHDA, CDR2 SQIVND (reference sequence). Trimming left V 2 bases short and J 2 bases short, with 12 bases between. CDR3 length: 15 residues. CDR3 bases: TGTGCCAGTAGTATAATCCAGGGTGAGAACTATGGCTACACCTTC. This gives the protein CASSIIQGENYGYTF.

V gene TRBV27 combines with J gene TRBJ2-3; 7 bases map to TRBD1. CDR1 and CDR2 from the germline V gene are MNHEY and SMNVEV (reference sequence). The CDR3 is 14 amino acids. The ends lost 5 bases at V and 2 bases at J; junction bases unmatched: 4. The CDR3 sequence is CASSVTGTTDTQYF. The CDR3 nucleotides are TGTGCCAGCAGTGTGACAGGGACCACAGATACGCAGTATTTT.

The genes are TRBV30 and TRBJ1-5, with a tentative D call TRBD1 (6 bases). V lost 3 bases to trimming and J lost 3 bases, with 15 bases between them. The germline gives CDR1 GTSNPN, CDR2 SVGIG (reference sequence). CDR3 length: 15 residues. The DNA for the CDR3 is TGTGCCTGGAGCAGGACAGAAAGCCTCAATCAGCCCCAGCATTTT. Its protein is CAWSRTESLNQPQHF.

The chain joins TRBV10-1 to TRBJ2-1; TRBD2 agrees at 16 bases. Trimming took 7 bases from V and 5 from J; bases not matched to a gene: 11. The length of the CDR3 is 18 residues. Germline assignment: CDR1 WNHNN and CDR2 SYGVQD (reference sequence). The CDR3 nucleotides are TGCGCCAGCATCTATGGGACTAGCGGGAGGGCCTTGGACAATGAGCAGTTCTTC. It is translated as CASIYGTSGRALDNEQFF.

The CDR3 nucleotides read TGTGCCAGCAGCTTAGTAGGGACAGCCTCAGATACGCAGTATTTT. Protein sequence: CASSLVGTASDTQYF. This chain connects TRBV7-2 to TRBJ2-3, with 7 bases identical to TRBD1. Germline CDR1 reads SGHTA; CDR2 reads FQGNSA. The V and J ends lost 1 base and 4 bases, in that order; junction bases with no gene match: 5. This CDR3 has 15 amino acids.

The J gene is TRBJ1-2, the V gene TRBV14; D gene unclear. The length of the CDR3 is 17 residues. The V gene lost 4 bases and the J gene lost 2 bases, with 20 bases spanning the gap. Germline V gene sequence: CDR1 SGHDN, CDR2 FVKESK. CDR3 sequence reads: CASSPLPLRPRNYGYTF. The CDR3 coding sequence is TGTGCCAGCAGCCCCCTCCCCCTTCGGCCCAGGAACTATGGCTACACCTTC.

The V gene is TRBV2, the J gene TRBJ2-1; 12 bases are a match to TRBD1. Looked up from germline, CDR1 is SNHLY and CDR2 is FYNNEI. Trimming took 5 bases from V and 9 from J; bases not matched to a gene: 11. The CDR3 length is 16 residues. CDR3 protein: CASSKTGTGGRGEQFF. CDR3 nucleotide sequence: TGTGCCAGCAGTAAAACCGGGACAGGGGGCCGGGGTGAGCAGTTCTTC.

The chain carries TRBV28 and TRBJ2-1; D perhaps matches TRBD2 (6 bases). CDR3 size: 16 residues. Germline assignment: CDR1 MDHEN and CDR2 SYDVKM. Trimming removed 5 bases from V and 4 bases from J, with 18 bases in between. In nucleotides, the CDR3 is TGTGCCAGCAGTCTCCCGGGTGGGCTAGCGTACAATGAGCAGTTCTTC. Residues: CASSLPGGLAYNEQFF.

The gene calls are TRBV28 and TRBJ2-7; D is uncertain. The CDR3 runs 10 residues. CDR1 and CDR2 (germline): MDHEN, SYDVKM. V was trimmed by 4 bases and J by 6 bases, leaving 4 bases between them. The CDR3 loop is CASSSGEQYF. Written as DNA, the CDR3 is TGTGCCAGCAGTTCGGGCGAGCAGTACTTC. Full variable domain (remainder filled in from reference TRBV28 and TRBJ2-7): DVKVTQSSRYLVKRTGEKVFLECVQDMDHENMFWYRQDPGLGLRLIYFSYDVKMKEKGDIPEGYSVSREKKERFSLILESASTNQTSMYLCASSSGEQYFGPGTRLTVT.

The chain recombines TRBV27 with TRBJ2-5, with TRBD2 as a possible D gene (6 bases). V was pared by 5 bases and J by 5 bases, with 12 bases between. Germline V CDR1 and CDR2: MNHEY, SMNVEV (reference sequence). The CDR3 is 13 residues long. In DNA form, the CDR3 reads TGTGCCAGCAGTCCGCGGGAACGGGAGACCCAGTACTTC. Translation gives CASSPRERETQYF.

The chain employs TRBV5-6 and TRBJ2-4, with a possible D match to TRBD1 (7 bases). V was pared by 1 base and J by 6 bases, with 17 bases between. Germline V gene sequence: CDR1 SGHDT, CDR2 YYEEEE. The CDR3 runs to 16 residues. CDR3 loop: CASSLWGQGGGNIQYF. Here the CDR3 DNA reads TGTGCCAGCAGCTTGTGGGGCCAGGGGGGCGGAAACATTCAGTACTTC.

This sequence joins TRBV19 and TRBJ1-1; D might be TRBD1 (5 bases). This CDR3 comprises 15 residues. CDR1 LNHDA and CDR2 SQIVND come from the germline V gene (reference sequence). Trimming stripped 6 bases from V and 0 bases from J, with 14 bases between. CDR3 sequence reads: CASRALTAMNTEAFF. DNA for the CDR3: TGTGCCAGTAGGGCCCTGACAGCCATGAACACTGAAGCTTTCTTT.

This sequence joins TRBV29-1 and TRBJ2-5; D may be TRBD2 (5 bases). With the DNA end fitting TRBJ2-7 better, the J assignment may be wrong. This CDR3 is 14 amino acids long. In germline, CDR1 is SQVTM, CDR2 ANQGSEA. The CDR3 DNA sequence: TGCAGCGTTCTGACATTCCGGAGGTCCTACGAGCAGTACTTC. Translating gives CSVLTFRRSYEQYF.

The V and J genes are TRBV2 and TRBJ1-4; tentative D call: TRBD1 (6 bases). The germline gives CDR1 SNHLY, CDR2 FYNNEI. The CDR3 is 13 residues long. V lost 3 bases to trimming and J lost 7 bases, with 9 bases between them. The CDR3 sequence: CASSEPGAEKLFF. The CDR3 DNA sequence: TGTGCCAGCAGTGAGCCAGGGGCTGAAAAACTGTTTTTT.

The gene calls are TRBV5-1 and TRBJ2-7; 7 bases match TRBD2. CDR3 length: 15 residues. V lost 4 bases, J lost 0 bases, and 7 bases stayed unmatched. Germline-derived CDR1 and CDR2 are SGHRS and YFSETQ. This chain's CDR3 is CASSLLAPSSYEQYF. The CDR3 DNA sequence: TGCGCCAGCAGCCTACTAGCGCCGAGCTCCTACGAGCAGTACTTC.